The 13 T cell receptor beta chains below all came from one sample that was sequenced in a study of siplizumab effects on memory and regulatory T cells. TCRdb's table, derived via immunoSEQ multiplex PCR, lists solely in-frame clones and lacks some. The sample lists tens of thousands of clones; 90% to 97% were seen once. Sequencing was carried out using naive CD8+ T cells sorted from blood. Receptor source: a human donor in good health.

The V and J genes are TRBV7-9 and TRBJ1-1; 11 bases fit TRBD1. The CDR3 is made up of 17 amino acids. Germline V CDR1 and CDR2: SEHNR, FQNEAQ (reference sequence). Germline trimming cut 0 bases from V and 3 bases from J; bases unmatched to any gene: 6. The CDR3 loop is CASSLAIGDRGDTEAFF. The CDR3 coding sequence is TGTGCCAGCAGCTTAGCGATAGGGGACAGGGGGGACACTGAAGCTTTCTTT.

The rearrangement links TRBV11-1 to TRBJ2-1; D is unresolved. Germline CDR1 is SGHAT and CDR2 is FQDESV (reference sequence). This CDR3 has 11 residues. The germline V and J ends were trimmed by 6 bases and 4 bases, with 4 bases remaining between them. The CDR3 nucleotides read TGTGCCAGCAGTGGGTACAATGAGCAGTTCTTC. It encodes CASSGYNEQFF. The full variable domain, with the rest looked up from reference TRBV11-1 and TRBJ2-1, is EAEVAQSPRYKITEKSQAVAFWCDPISGHATLYWYRQILGQGPELLVQFQDESVVDDSQLPKDRFSAERLKGVDSTLKIQPAELGDSAMYLCASSGYNEQFFGPGTRLTVL.

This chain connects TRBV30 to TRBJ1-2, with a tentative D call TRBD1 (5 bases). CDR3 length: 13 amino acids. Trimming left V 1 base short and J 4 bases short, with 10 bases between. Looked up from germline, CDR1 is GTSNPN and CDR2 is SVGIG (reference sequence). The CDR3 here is CAWSEGPPYGYTF. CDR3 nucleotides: TGTGCCTGGAGTGAGGGACCGCCCTATGGCTACACCTTC.

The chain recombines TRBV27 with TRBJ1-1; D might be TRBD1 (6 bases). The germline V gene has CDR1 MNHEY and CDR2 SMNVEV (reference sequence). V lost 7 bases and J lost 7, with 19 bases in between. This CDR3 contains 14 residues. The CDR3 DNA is TGTGCCAGCAAACGTGGGGACATTCCGGATGAAGCTTTCTTT. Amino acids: CASKRGDIPDEAFF.

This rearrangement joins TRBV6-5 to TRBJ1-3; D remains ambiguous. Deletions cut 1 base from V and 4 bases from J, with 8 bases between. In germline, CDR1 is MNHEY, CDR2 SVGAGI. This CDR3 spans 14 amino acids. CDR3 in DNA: TGTGCCAGCAGTTACTTAGGGTCCGGAAACACCATATATTTT. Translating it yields CASSYLGSGNTIYF.

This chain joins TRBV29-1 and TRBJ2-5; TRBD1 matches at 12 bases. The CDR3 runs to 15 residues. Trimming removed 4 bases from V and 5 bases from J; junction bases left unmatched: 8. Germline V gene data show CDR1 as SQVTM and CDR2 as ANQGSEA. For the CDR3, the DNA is TGCAGCGTTGCAGCCGGGACAGGGGGCATGGAGACCCAGTACTTC. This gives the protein CSVAAGTGGMETQYF.

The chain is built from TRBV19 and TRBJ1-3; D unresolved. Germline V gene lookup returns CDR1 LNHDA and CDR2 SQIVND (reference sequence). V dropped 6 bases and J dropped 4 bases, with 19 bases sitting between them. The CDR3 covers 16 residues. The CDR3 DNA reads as TGTGCCAGTAGCAAACCCGACGGTTCGGGGGGAAACACCATATATTTT. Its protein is CASSKPDGSGGNTIYF. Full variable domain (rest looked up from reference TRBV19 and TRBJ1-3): DGGITQSPKYLFRKEGQNVTLSCEQNLNHDAMYWYRQDPGQGLRLIYYSQIVNDFQKGDIAEGYSVSREKKESFPLTVTSAQKNPTAFYLCASSKPDGSGGNTIYFGEGSWLTVV.

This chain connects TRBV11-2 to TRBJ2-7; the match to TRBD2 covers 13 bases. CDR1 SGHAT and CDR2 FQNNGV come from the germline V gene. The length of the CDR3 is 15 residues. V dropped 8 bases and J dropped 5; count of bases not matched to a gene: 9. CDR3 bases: TGTGCCAGCTGCTCCGGGACTAGCGGGGAAAACGAGCAGTACTTC. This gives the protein CASCSGTSGENEQYF.

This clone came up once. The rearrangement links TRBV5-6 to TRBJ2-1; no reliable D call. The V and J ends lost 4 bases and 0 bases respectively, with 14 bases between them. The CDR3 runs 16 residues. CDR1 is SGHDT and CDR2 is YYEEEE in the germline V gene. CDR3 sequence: CASSPSIQSSYNEQFF. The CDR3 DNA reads TGTGCCAGCAGCCCCTCGATACAGAGCTCCTACAATGAGCAGTTCTTC.

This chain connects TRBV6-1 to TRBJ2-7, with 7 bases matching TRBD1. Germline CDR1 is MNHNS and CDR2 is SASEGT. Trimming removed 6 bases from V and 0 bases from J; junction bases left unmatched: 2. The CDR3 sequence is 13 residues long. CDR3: CASRTGSSYEQYF. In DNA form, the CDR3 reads TGTGCCAGCAGGACAGGGAGCTCCTACGAGCAGTACTTC.

The CDR3, as DNA: TGTGCCAGCAGCAAAGCTTCGGGGGGACGCGGTCAGCCCCAGCATTTT. This codes for CASSKASGGRGQPQHF. The chain carries TRBV21-1 and TRBJ1-5. TRBV21-1 is noted as a pseudogene. The CDR3 sequence is 16 residues long.

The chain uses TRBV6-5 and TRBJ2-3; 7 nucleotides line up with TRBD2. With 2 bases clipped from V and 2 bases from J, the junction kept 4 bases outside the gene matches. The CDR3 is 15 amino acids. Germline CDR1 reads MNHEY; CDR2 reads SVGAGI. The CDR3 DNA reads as TGTGCCAGCAGTTACCTGGGACTACACACAGATACGCAGTATTTT. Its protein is CASSYLGLHTDTQYF.

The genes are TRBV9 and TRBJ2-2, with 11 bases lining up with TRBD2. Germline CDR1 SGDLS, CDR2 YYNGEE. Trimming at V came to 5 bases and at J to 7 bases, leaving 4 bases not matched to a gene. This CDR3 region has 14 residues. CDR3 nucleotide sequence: TGTGCCAGCAGGGGGACTAGCGGTCACGGGGAGCTGTTTTTT. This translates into CASRGTSGHGELFF.